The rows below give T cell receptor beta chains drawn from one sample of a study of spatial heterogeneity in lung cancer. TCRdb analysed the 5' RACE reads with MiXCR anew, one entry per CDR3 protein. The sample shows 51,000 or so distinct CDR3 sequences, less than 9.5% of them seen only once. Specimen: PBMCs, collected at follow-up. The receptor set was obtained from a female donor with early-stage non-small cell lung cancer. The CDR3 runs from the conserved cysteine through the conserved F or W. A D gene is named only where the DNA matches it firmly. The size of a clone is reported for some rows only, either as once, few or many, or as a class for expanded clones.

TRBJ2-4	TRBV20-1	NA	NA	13	CSARADFRNIQYF	TGCAGTGCTAGAGCCGACTTCAGAAACATTCAGTACTTC
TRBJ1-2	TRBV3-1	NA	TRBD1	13	CASSQEEGAGYTF	TGTGCCAGCAGCCAGGAGGAGGGGGCTGGCTACACCTTC
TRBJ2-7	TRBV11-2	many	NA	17	CASSSSTAGTLSYEQYF	TGTGCCAGCAGCTCCAGCACCGCCGGGACACTCAGCTACGAGCAGTACTTC
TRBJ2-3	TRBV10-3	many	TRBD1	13	CAITGGITDTQYF	TGTGCCATCACAGGGGGTATAACAGATACGCAGTATTTT
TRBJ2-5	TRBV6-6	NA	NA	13	CASSRAGPETQYF	TGTGCCAGCAGTCGGGCCGGTCCAGAGACCCAGTACTTC
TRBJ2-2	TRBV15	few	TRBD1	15	CATSREDREDGELFF	TGTGCCACCAGCAGAGAGGACAGGGAAGACGGGGAGCTGTTTTTT
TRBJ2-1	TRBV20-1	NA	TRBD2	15	CSARKASGTHNEQFF	TGCAGTGCTAGAAAAGCTAGCGGGACCCACAATGAGCAGTTCTTC
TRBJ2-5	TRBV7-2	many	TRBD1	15	CASSFNKGAGETQYF	TGTGCCAGCAGCTTCAATAAGGGGGCAGGAGAGACCCAGTACTTC
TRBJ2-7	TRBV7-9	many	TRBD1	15	CASSPGAGGSYEQYF	TGTGCCAGCAGCCCTGGGGCAGGGGGCTCCTACGAGCAGTACTTC
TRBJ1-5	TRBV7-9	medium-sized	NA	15	CASSRTESGNQPQHF	TGTGCCAGCAGTCGGACCGAAAGTGGCAATCAGCCCCAGCATTTT
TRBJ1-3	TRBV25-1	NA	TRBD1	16	CARINRGPWYENTIYF	TGTGCCAGAATCAACAGGGGGCCATGGTACGAAAACACCATATATTTT
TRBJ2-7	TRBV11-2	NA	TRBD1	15	CASSFLSGQPYEQYF	TGTGCCAGCAGCTTTTTGTCGGGACAGCCATACGAGCAGTACTTC
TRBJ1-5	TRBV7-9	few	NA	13	CASSLQGSQPQHF	TGTGCCAGCAGCTTACAGGGTAGTCAGCCCCAGCATTTT
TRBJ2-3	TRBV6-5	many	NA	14	CASSGGGLTDTQYF	TGTGCCAGCAGTGGTGGTGGGTTGACAGATACGCAGTATTTT
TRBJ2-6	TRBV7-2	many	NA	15	CASSFMASGANVLTF	TGTGCCAGCAGCTTCATGGCCTCTGGGGCCAACGTCCTGACTTTC
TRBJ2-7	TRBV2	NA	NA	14	CASRIPRAGAEQYF	TGTGCCAGCAGGATTCCCCGTGCAGGCGCCGAGCAGTACTTC
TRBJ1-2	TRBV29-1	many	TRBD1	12	CSVEGTGDGYTF	TGCAGCGTTGAAGGGACAGGAGATGGCTACACCTTC
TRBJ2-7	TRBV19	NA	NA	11	CASSLRGEQYF	TGTGCCAGTAGCCTTAGGGGCGAGCAGTACTTC
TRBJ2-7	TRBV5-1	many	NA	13	CASSRAGSYEQYF	TGCGCCAGCAGCCGTGCGGGCTCCTACGAGCAGTACTTC
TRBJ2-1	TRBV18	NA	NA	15	CASSLGPILGNEQFF	TGTGCCAGCTCATTAGGACCCATTCTGGGCAATGAGCAGTTCTTC
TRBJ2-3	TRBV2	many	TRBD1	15	CASSLRTGGTDTQYF	TGTGCCAGCAGTTTAAGGACAGGGGGGACAGATACGCAGTATTTT
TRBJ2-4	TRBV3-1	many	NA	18	CASSQPTINREAKNIQYF	TGTGCCAGCAGCCAACCAACCATAAACAGGGAAGCCAAAAACATTCAGTACTTC
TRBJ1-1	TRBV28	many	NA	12	CASSPPILEAFF	TGTGCCAGCAGTCCCCCGATTCTCGAAGCTTTCTTT
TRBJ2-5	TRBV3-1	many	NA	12	CASMTSTETQYF	TGTGCCAGCATGACCAGCACGGAGACCCAGTACTTC
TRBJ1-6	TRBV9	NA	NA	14	CASSADSDNSPLHF	TGTGCCAGCAGCGCAGACAGTGATAATTCACCCCTCCACTTT
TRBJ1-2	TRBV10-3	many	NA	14	CAISSLANYYGYTF	TGTGCCATCAGCTCTCTTGCAAACTACTATGGCTACACCTTC
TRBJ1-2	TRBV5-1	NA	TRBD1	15	CASSPEGQGARGYTF	TGCGCCAGCAGCCCGGAGGGACAGGGGGCGCGAGGCTACACCTTC
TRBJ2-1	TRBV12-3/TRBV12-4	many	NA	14	CATTGDAHYNEQFF	TGTGCCACCACCGGGGACGCACACTACAATGAGCAGTTCTTC
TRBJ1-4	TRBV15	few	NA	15	CATSRTPDYQRQLFF	TGTGCCACCAGCAGAACTCCAGATTACCAACGGCAACTGTTTTTT
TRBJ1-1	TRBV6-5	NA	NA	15	CASSYIRVGATEAFF	TGTGCCAGCAGTTACATTAGGGTCGGGGCCACTGAAGCTTTCTTT
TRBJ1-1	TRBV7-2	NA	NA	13	CASSWKEYTEAFF	TGTGCCAGCAGCTGGAAAGAATACACTGAAGCTTTCTTT
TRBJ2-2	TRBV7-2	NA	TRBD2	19	CASSLALLAGGRGTGELFF	TGTGCCAGCAGCTTAGCGCTTTTAGCGGGGGGACGGGGCACCGGGGAGCTGTTTTTT
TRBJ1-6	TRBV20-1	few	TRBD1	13	CSARDRGQSPLHF	TGCAGTGCTAGGGACAGGGGGCAGTCACCCCTCCACTTT
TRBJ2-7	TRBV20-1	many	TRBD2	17	CSARDPGLAGAGYEQYF	TGCAGTGCTAGAGATCCGGGACTAGCGGGGGCTGGCTACGAGCAGTACTTC
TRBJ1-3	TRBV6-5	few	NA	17	CASSNRGRYLSGNTIYF	TGTGCCAGCAGTAACCGCGGACGTTACCTCTCTGGAAACACCATATATTTT